This T cell receptor (beta chain) is from a study of blood T cell repertoires in COVID-19 (dated by TCRdb to about 2020). Describing the broader study: Samples from collaborators originated in the United States, Italy and Spain and spanned both the acute and convalescent phases of COVID-19. The material from the prospective study consisted of cDNA or gDNA derived from T cells, B-cell-depleted T cells, or PBMCs. Subjects who had been exposed to COVID-19, were actively infected with it, or had recovered from it provided the deeply sampled blood TCRbeta repertoires that made up the dataset. The repertoires were released in a freely available public database intended as a resource for research on the immune response to SARS-CoV-2. Samples were obtained from the ongoing ImmuneRACE study (first 160 participants) and from about 1,300 subjects provided by 6 global collaborators. The sample metadata nearly always contained a de-identified subject ID, COVID-19 status, age in years and sex. HLA class I and class II types, where available, came from metadata supplied by the sample provider rather than from assay-based typing.

Per the germline V gene, SGHNT is the CDR1 and YENEEA is the CDR2. Clipping removes 5 bases from V and 5 bases from J, with 4 as the unmatched junction base count. The CDR3 goes from the cysteine to the phenylalanine over 15 residues. Solely the CDR3 DNA is kept, with 45 bases framed from the first base. General conclusions and limits of the study: How much clinical and demographic metadata was included differed by source and by participant, and the metadata was provided uncurated.

The immunoSEQ Assay, a bias-controlled multiplex PCR, was used to amplify TCRbeta CDR3 regions from genomic DNA. Turning to the authors' computational methods: Within the assay, amplification of reference gene primers was used to estimate how many nucleated cells each sample contained. To quantify the absolute abundance of each unique TCRbeta CDR3 rearrangement, sequence reads were collapsed and filtered. For each sample, productive Simpson clonality was calculated as the square root of Simpson's diversity index across productive rearrangements. Entries here come from immuneACCESS through TCRdb and include only in-frame sequences with V and J called. Some clones fail to appear in such tables; in the studies checked, an unresolved V gene covers under half of the shortfall, and the cause of the remainder is unknown. V and J calls and clone size come straight from that table; D and trimming were deduced from the DNA. The sample table records about 70,000 clones; around 86% of these occur just once. The ten largest clones capture roughly 3.9% of the sample.

As concerns this clone: Its target antigen remains unknown. Base qualities are not recorded, but no much larger clone differs from it by a single base.

Collaborating institutions collected whole blood in K2EDTA tubes following their own protocols. For TCRbeta analysis, collaborator samples were shipped as frozen whole blood, as isolated PBMCs, or as DNA extracted from either sample type. This TCR derives from a man in his 70s with active COVID-19. The receptor chain draws on TRBV11-3 and TRBJ2-3; the central 13 bases match TRBD2. The specimen was peripheral blood. CDR3 region: CASSPTSGRVDTQYF. The bases read TGTGCCAGCAGCCCCACTAGCGGGAGGGTAGATACGCAGTATTTT.